This passage covers 24 T cell receptor beta chains from one sample sequenced in a study of T cell changes during pregnancy in multiple sclerosis. Method: immunoSEQ multiplex PCR; TCRdb's copy keeps in-frame clones and lacks some. The sample consists of around 92,000 clones, 94% of them appearing once. Material: peripheral blood, obtained in the third trimester of pregnancy. The receptor set was obtained from a female donor with multiple sclerosis, enrolled in a pregnancy study.

This sequence joins TRBV7-2 and TRBJ2-3; D is possibly TRBD1 (5 bases). The V end lost 6 bases, the J end lost 3 bases, and 16 bases lay between the germline ends. Germline V lookup: CDR1 SGHTA, CDR2 FQGNSA. The CDR3 contains 15 residues. In nucleotides, the CDR3 is TGTGCCAGCAGGTCTGGACACCTTAGGACAGATACGCAGTATTTT. Translated, it gives CASRSGHLRTDTQYF.

The rearrangement uses TRBV27 and TRBJ1-2, with D tentatively TRBD1 (6 bases). The CDR3 contains 14 residues. Per germline, CDR1 MNHEY and CDR2 SMNVEV (reference sequence). The ends were cut back, 5 bases at V and 2 bases at J, with 12 bases in the middle. The CDR3 DNA reads TGTGCCAGCAGTCGCCGGGGGGCGAACTATGGCTACACCTTC. This encodes CASSRRGANYGYTF.

This clone occurred once. The chain combines TRBV14 with TRBJ2-5; maybe TRBD2 (6 bases). Trimming cost V 0 bases and J 4 bases, with 21 bases left between them. This CDR3 comprises 18 residues. CDR1 and CDR2 (germline): SGHDN, FVKESK. CDR3: CASSQDGRKLDLGETQYF. CDR3 nucleotide sequence: TGTGCCAGCAGCCAAGATGGGAGGAAGTTGGATCTGGGAGAGACCCAGTACTTC.

The rearrangement links TRBV28 to TRBJ1-2; D uncertain. Germline CDR1 MDHEN, CDR2 SYDVKM. The CDR3 sequence is 11 residues long. Trimming removed 5 bases from V and 6 bases from J, with 7 bases in between. CDR3 nucleotides: TGTGCCAGCAGTATGATAGATGGCTACACCTTC. Its translation: CASSMIDGYTF.

This rearrangement joins TRBV7-2 to TRBJ2-3, with 10 nucleotides matching TRBD1. Germline CDR1 reads SGHTA; CDR2 reads FQGNSA. This CDR3 spans 15 amino acids. J was trimmed by 5 bases and V by 5 bases; bases with no gene match: 7. In DNA, the CDR3 is TGTGCCAGCAGCACCGGGACAGGGGTTAAAGATACGCAGTATTTT. Translation: CASSTGTGVKDTQYF. Full variable domain (missing parts from reference TRBV7-2 and TRBJ2-3): GAGVSQSPSNKVTEKGKDVELRCDPISGHTALYWYRQSLGQGLEFLIYFQGNSAPDKSGLPSDRFSAERTGGSVSTLTIQRTQQEDSAVYLCASSTGTGVKDTQYFGPGTRLTVL.

J is TRBJ1-2 and V is TRBV6-5, with D perhaps TRBD1 (5 bases). V dropped 4 bases and J dropped 4 bases, with 13 bases sitting between them. CDR3 length: 14 amino acids. Germline V gene lookup returns CDR1 MNHEY and CDR2 SVGAGI. CDR3 nucleotides: TGTGCCAGCAGTTCAGGGTTGCTTCGCTATGGCTACACCTTC. This sequence encodes CASSSGLLRYGYTF.

This chain uses TRBV7-2 with TRBJ2-5, with TRBD2 matching 7 bases. The germline gives CDR1 SGHTA, CDR2 FQGNSA. The ends lost 1 base at V and 2 bases at J; junction bases unmatched: 4. The CDR3 consists of 15 residues. The CDR3 sequence is CASSLGGGPQETQYF. CDR3 DNA sequence: TGTGCCAGCAGCTTAGGGGGGGGTCCGCAAGAGACCCAGTACTTC.

The V and J genes are TRBV23-1 and TRBJ2-2; D ambiguous. TRBV23-1 is an ORF; its function is uncertain. The length of the CDR3 is 18 residues. Trimming removed 7 bases from V and 0 bases from J, with 21 bases in between. The CDR3 nucleotides are TGCGCCAGCACCATGCCGGCCTTTAAGGAGCCGAACACCGGGGAGCTGTTTTTT. It specifies CASTMPAFKEPNTGELFF.

The chain employs TRBV25-1 and TRBJ1-2, with 8 bases fitting TRBD1. This CDR3 has 14 amino acids. CDR1 and CDR2 (germline): MGHDK, SYGVNS. The V gene end was trimmed by 4 bases and the J gene end by 8 bases; junction bases not matched to a gene: 9. CDR3 sequence reads: CASSGAGTGGGYTF. The CDR3 DNA is TGTGCCAGCAGTGGGGCCGGGACAGGCGGAGGCTACACCTTC.

The chain combines TRBV19 with TRBJ2-3; possibly TRBD2 for D (5 bases). Trimming took off 2 bases at V and 3 bases at J, with 6 bases between the two ends. This CDR3 has 13 residues. Per the germline V gene, CDR1 is LNHDA and CDR2 is SQIVND (reference sequence). The CDR3 loop reads CASSIPGTDTQYF. DNA of the CDR3: TGTGCCAGTAGTATACCGGGGACAGATACGCAGTATTTT.

This chain joins TRBV7-2 and TRBJ1-1, with a tentative D call TRBD1 (5 bases). This CDR3 region has 13 residues. Trimming took off 5 bases at V and 1 base at J, with 8 bases between the two ends. Germline V gene sequence: CDR1 SGHTA, CDR2 FQGNSA. Here the CDR3 reads CASSPQENTEAFF. Here the CDR3 DNA reads TGTGCCAGCAGCCCACAGGAGAACACTGAAGCTTTCTTT.

In its sample, this clone is medium-sized (0.01 to 0.1%). V is TRBV2 and J is TRBJ2-5; no clear D gene. V shed 3 bases and J shed 2 bases, with 4 bases lying between them. The CDR3 runs 12 residues. In germline, CDR1 is SNHLY, CDR2 FYNNEI. The CDR3 protein is CASSDYQETQYF. CDR3 DNA sequence: TGTGCCAGCAGTGATTATCAAGAGACCCAGTACTTC.

The V gene is TRBV6-5, the J gene TRBJ2-7, with D unresolved. Trimming left V 7 bases short and J 1 base short, with 14 bases between. The germline V gene encodes CDR1 MNHEY and CDR2 SVGAGI. The CDR3 contains 14 residues. Here the CDR3 DNA reads TGTGCCAGCACCCCGTCCGCAGTGTCCTACGAGCAGTACTTC. This gives the protein CASTPSAVSYEQYF.

CDR3 sequence reads: CSAPLLYEQYF. CDR3 in DNA: TGCAGTGCCCCCTTATTATACGAGCAGTACTTC. The chain carries TRBV20-1 and TRBJ2-7; D is unclear. V shed 6 bases and J shed 4 bases, with 10 bases lying between them. CDR1 DFQATT and CDR2 SNEGSKA come from the germline V gene (reference sequence). This CDR3 contains 11 residues.

This chain joins TRBV7-9 and TRBJ2-7, with 9 bases lining up with TRBD2. The CDR3 is made up of 17 amino acids. Germline CDR1 and CDR2: SEHNR and FQNEAQ (reference sequence). The trim removed 1 base at V and 2 bases at J, leaving 9 bases unmatched. The CDR3 sequence: CASSLGGGLAGTYEQYF. CDR3 DNA: TGTGCCAGCAGCTTAGGGGGCGGGCTAGCGGGAACCTACGAGCAGTACTTC.

The chain recombines TRBV7-6 with TRBJ2-1; possibly TRBD1 for D (6 bases). Germline V gene lookup returns CDR1 SGHVS and CDR2 FNYEAQ. The V end lost 4 bases, the J end lost 5 bases, and 12 bases lay between the germline ends. The CDR3 is 14 amino acids. This CDR3 reads CASSSYRADNEQFF. DNA of the CDR3: TGTGCCAGCAGCTCTTACAGGGCGGACAATGAGCAGTTCTTC.

CDR3 bases: TGTGCCAGCAGCTTGCCGACTAGCGGGGCCTCCTACAATGAGCAGTTCTTC. This sequence encodes CASSLPTSGASYNEQFF. This chain joins TRBV5-4 and TRBJ2-1, with TRBD2 identical over 11 bases. The CDR3 extends over 17 amino acids. Germline loops: CDR1 SGHNT, CDR2 YYREEE (reference sequence). Trimming cost V 1 base and J 0 bases; bases outside gene matches: 3.

The chain couples TRBV27 to TRBJ1-5, with 7 bases matching TRBD1. The germline gives CDR1 MNHEY, CDR2 SMNVEV (reference sequence). V gave up 6 bases and J gave up 0 bases; unmatched junction bases: 14. The CDR3 length is 18 residues. CDR3 nucleotide sequence: TGTGCCAGCAGACCAATACGGACAGGTGGTTATAGCAATCAGCCCCAGCATTTT. Protein product: CASRPIRTGGYSNQPQHF.

The chain combines TRBV6-5 with TRBJ1-2, with D possibly being TRBD1 (5 bases). Trimming cost V 5 bases and J 8 bases, with 12 bases left between them. The germline gives CDR1 MNHEY, CDR2 SVGAGI. This CDR3 is built from 12 residues. The CDR3 here is CASSKTGGGYTF. The DNA for the CDR3 is TGTGCCAGCAGTAAAACAGGTGGCGGCTACACCTTC.

The V call is TRBV12-5, the J call TRBJ2-7, with a possible D match to TRBD1 (6 bases). The CDR3 totals 15 residues. CDR1 is LGHNT and CDR2 is FRNRAP in the germline V gene. Trimming shortened V by 6 bases and J by 3 bases, and 18 bases separated the two germline ends. The CDR3 spells CASGPPPGQSYEQYF. CDR3 coding DNA: TGTGCTAGTGGCCCTCCCCCGGGACAAAGCTACGAGCAGTACTTC.

The CDR3 sequence is CASSSRRGYTF. The CDR3 bases are TGTGCCAGCAGTTCGCGGAGGGGCTACACCTTC. The V gene is TRBV28, the J gene TRBJ1-2; no definite D call. This CDR3 contains 11 residues. The V gene's germline CDR1 is MDHEN and CDR2 SYDVKM. V shed 4 bases and J shed 8 bases, with 8 bases lying between them.

The chain carries TRBV11-2 and TRBJ2-7; D call uncertain. CDR3 length: 12 amino acids. CDR1 SGHAT and CDR2 FQNNGV come from the germline V gene. Trimming removed 3 bases from V and 5 bases from J, with 8 bases in between. Written as DNA, the CDR3 is TGTGCCAGCAGCTTTGTAGCTGACGAGCAGTACTTC. It codes for CASSFVADEQYF. The whole variable domain, filled in from reference TRBV11-2 and TRBJ2-7, reads EAGVAQSPRYKIIEKRQSVAFWCNPISGHATLYWYQQILGQGPKLLIQFQNNGVVDDSQLPKDRFSAERLKGVDSTLKIQPAKLEDSAVYLCASSFVADEQYFGPGTRLTVT.

The genes are TRBV28 and TRBJ1-5, with TRBD1 as a possible D gene (5 bases). Trimming took 7 bases from V and 6 from J, leaving 10 bases between them. CDR3 length: 12 residues. CDR1 is MDHEN, CDR2 SYDVKM, per germline. The CDR3 here is CASIAGSQPQHF. The CDR3, as DNA: TGTGCCAGCATCGCAGGGTCTCAGCCCCAGCATTTT.

This clone was observed a handful of times. The chain is built from TRBV10-3 and TRBJ2-1, with 7 positions matching TRBD1. The V gene's germline CDR1 is ENHRY and CDR2 SYGVKD. The V and J ends lost 6 bases and 5 bases, in that order; junction bases with no gene match: 7. This CDR3 is built from 14 residues. In nucleotides, the CDR3 is TGTGCCATCAGCCGAACGGGACAGAACAATGAGCAGTTCTTC. Protein: CAISRTGQNNEQFF.